The 30 T cell receptor beta chains reported below all come from one sample, sequenced in a study of Ad26.COV2.S vaccination and SARS-CoV-2 variants. The treatment here: roughly 18 received Ad26.COV2.S at low or high dose, single or two shots; roughly five received placebo; per-sample allocation not given. The investigators took samples on day 63 after the first vaccine or placebo injection. Produced via immunoSEQ multiplex PCR; TCRdb's table is partial and in-frame only. The sample shows roughly 410,000 clones, 83% of them seen only once. Sample: peripheral blood, taken in a trial of Ad26.COV2.S vaccine versus placebo. The receptor set was obtained from a person aged 18-65 years who received the Ad26.COV2.S COVID-19 vaccine or a placebo.

This chain joins TRBV12-5 and TRBJ2-2; D perhaps matches TRBD1 (5 bases). This CDR3 contains 15 residues. The germline V gene encodes CDR1 LGHNT and CDR2 FRNRAP. V dropped 1 base and J dropped 6 bases, with 12 bases sitting between them. CDR3 amino acids: CASGLGTTFSGELFF. In DNA, the CDR3 is TGTGCTAGTGGTTTGGGGACAACCTTTTCCGGGGAGCTGTTTTTT.

The chain carries TRBV9 and TRBJ2-2; D unclear. The ends were cut back, 0 bases at V and 4 bases at J, with 4 bases in the middle. The CDR3 runs to 13 residues. The germline V gene has CDR1 SGDLS and CDR2 YYNGEE. CDR3 in DNA: TGTGCCAGCAGCGTAGCCCCCACCGGGGAGCTGTTTTTT. Protein sequence: CASSVAPTGELFF.

The chain recombines TRBV19 with TRBJ2-4; a weak D match, TRBD1 (5 bases). CDR1 LNHDA and CDR2 SQIVND come from the germline V gene (reference sequence). V lost 5 bases, J lost 1 base, and 15 bases lay in between. This CDR3 has 16 residues. The CDR3 loop reads CASSAAGMGAKNIQYF. CDR3 nucleotide sequence: TGTGCCAGTAGTGCTGCAGGGATGGGGGCCAAAAACATTCAGTACTTC.

This chain uses TRBV29-1 with TRBJ2-1; TRBD1 might be the D (5 bases). CDR3 length: 13 amino acids. Germline CDR1 reads SQVTM; CDR2 reads ANQGSEA. Trimming stripped 4 bases from V and 14 bases from J, with 21 bases between. The CDR3 coding sequence is TGCAGCGTTGGGGGCAGTTCTTATCGGCAGGAGTTCTTC. It specifies CSVGGSSYRQEFF.

This chain connects TRBV7-9 to TRBJ1-6; D is unresolved. Trimming cost V 5 bases and J 10 bases, with 12 bases left between them. The CDR3 runs to 13 residues. Germline CDR1 and CDR2: SEHNR and FQNEAQ (reference sequence). The CDR3 DNA sequence: TGTGCCAGCAGCGCGGAGGTTCGCTCACCCCTCCACTTT. It specifies CASSAEVRSPLHF.

The chain is built from TRBV20-1 and TRBJ1-1, with D unresolved. Germline V gives CDR1 DFQATT, CDR2 SNEGSKA (reference sequence). This CDR3 is built from 11 residues. The V gene lost 0 bases and the J gene lost 9 bases, with 8 bases spanning the gap. CDR3 in amino acids: CSARDLTQAFF. In DNA form, the CDR3 reads TGCAGTGCTAGAGATCTAACCCAAGCTTTCTTT.

This clone occurred a few times. The chain carries TRBV2 and TRBJ1-1; no definite D call. V was shortened by 4 bases and J by 1 base, with 10 bases between the two germline ends. The germline CDR1 and CDR2 sequences are SNHLY and FYNNEI. The length of the CDR3 is 14 residues. The CDR3 reads CASSGLWANTEAFF. In nucleotides, the CDR3 is TGTGCCAGCAGTGGTCTGTGGGCGAACACTGAAGCTTTCTTT. Full variable domain (outside the CDR3, taken from reference TRBV2 and TRBJ1-1): EPEVTQTPSHQVTQMGQEVILRCVPISNHLYFYWYRQILGQKVEFLVSFYNNEISEKSEIFDDQFSVERPDGSNFTLKIRSTKLEDSAMYFCASSGLWANTEAFFGQGTRLTVV.

The chain has TRBV18 and TRBJ1-4, with unresolved D. With 0 bases removed from V and 5 bases from J, the gap between germline ends came to 7 bases. Germline CDR1 is KGHSH and CDR2 is LQKENI. CDR3 length equals 14 residues. Here the CDR3 reads CASSPPGLNEKLFF. The DNA for the CDR3 is TGTGCCAGCTCACCACCGGGTCTAAATGAAAAACTGTTTTTT. The whole variable domain, filled in from reference TRBV18 and TRBJ1-4, reads NAGVMQNPRHLVRRRGQEARLRCSPMKGHSHVYWYRQLPEEGLKFMVYLQKENIIDESGMPKERFSAEFPKEGPSILRIQQVVRGDSAAYFCASSPPGLNEKLFFGSGTQLSVL.

The chain has TRBV11-2 and TRBJ2-1; 10 nucleotides align to TRBD2. The V gene's germline CDR1 is SGHAT and CDR2 FQNNGV. This CDR3 region has 15 residues. V trimming: 7 bases; J trimming: 2 bases; junction bases outside the gene matches: 5. The CDR3 spells CASTVLAGTYNEQFF. The CDR3, as DNA: TGTGCCAGCACTGTACTAGCGGGAACCTACAATGAGCAGTTCTTC.

The chain is built from TRBV5-4 and TRBJ2-7, with 8 positions matching TRBD2. The CDR3 covers 14 residues. CDR1 is SGHNT, CDR2 YYREEE, per germline (reference sequence). J was trimmed by 3 bases and V by 4 bases; bases with no gene match: 6. The CDR3 protein is CASSGGGTSYEQYF. The CDR3 region has the DNA TGTGCCAGCAGCGGGGGCGGGACTAGCTACGAGCAGTACTTC.

The genes are TRBV2 and TRBJ2-5, with 12 nucleotides matching TRBD2. Germline V gene data show CDR1 as SNHLY and CDR2 as FYNNEI. V shed 8 bases and J 1 base; nucleotides not matched to a gene: 11. The CDR3 is 17 amino acids. Written as DNA, the CDR3 is TGTGCCAGCGAGGGACTAGCGGGCCTAGAGAGCCAAGAGACCCAGTACTTC. Protein: CASEGLAGLESQETQYF. Based on the CDR3 plus reference TRBV2 and TRBJ2-5, the full variable domain is EPEVTQTPSHQVTQMGQEVILRCVPISNHLYFYWYRQILGQKVEFLVSFYNNEISEKSEIFDDQFSVERPDGSNFTLKIRSTKLEDSAMYFCASEGLAGLESQETQYFGPGTRLLVL.

V is TRBV28 and J is TRBJ1-6; D may be TRBD1 (5 bases). Germline CDR1 is MDHEN and CDR2 is SYDVKM. V lost 5 bases, J lost 13 bases, and 12 bases lay in between. The CDR3 spans 12 residues. The CDR3 DNA is TGTGCCAGCAGTCCGCCAGGGAATCCCCTCCACTTT. It is translated as CASSPPGNPLHF.

This chain links TRBV18 with TRBJ1-2, with no clear D. V was cut by 1 base and J by 2 bases, with 8 bases left in between. This CDR3 is 14 amino acids long. Germline V lookup: CDR1 KGHSH, CDR2 LQKENI. CDR3 nucleotide sequence: TGTGCCAGCTCACCACGTCCAGGAAACTATGGCTACACCTTC. It encodes CASSPRPGNYGYTF.

The V gene is TRBV5-4, the J gene TRBJ1-1; D might be TRBD1 (5 bases). The CDR3 contains 15 residues. Germline V lookup: CDR1 SGHNT, CDR2 YYREEE (reference sequence). Trimming cost V 4 bases and J 0 bases, with 13 bases left between them. CDR3: CASSPGGRLNTEAFF. The CDR3, as DNA: TGTGCCAGCAGCCCGGGGGGGAGGTTGAACACTGAAGCTTTCTTT.

V and J are TRBV7-2 and TRBJ2-3, with D hard to call. The CDR3 spans 16 residues. Deletions cut 1 base from V and 1 base from J, with 12 bases between. Germline loops: CDR1 SGHTA, CDR2 FQGNSA. The CDR3 region is CASSLGSGFGTDTQYF. CDR3 DNA: TGTGCCAGCAGCTTAGGTTCCGGTTTCGGCACAGATACGCAGTATTTT.

The sample holds one count of this clone. V gene TRBV6-1 combines with J gene TRBJ1-5; D gene ambiguous. The length of the CDR3 is 16 residues. V was cut by 2 bases and J by 0 bases, with 11 bases left in between. Germline V lookup: CDR1 MNHNS, CDR2 SASEGT. The CDR3 nucleotides read TGTGCCAGCAGTGAACCGCGACACTATAGCAATCAGCCCCAGCATTTT. It is translated as CASSEPRHYSNQPQHF.

This chain uses TRBV27 with TRBJ1-1; D unresolved. The CDR3 is made up of 15 amino acids. V lost 6 bases to trimming and J lost 4 bases, with 18 bases between them. Germline-derived CDR1 and CDR2 are MNHEY and SMNVEV (reference sequence). The CDR3 region has the DNA TGTGCCAGCAGCCTCGTCCCCCTCCTCAGCACTGAAGCTTTCTTT. Its protein is CASSLVPLLSTEAFF.

In its sample, this clone was seen once. The J gene is TRBJ1-1, the V gene TRBV5-6, with D possibly TRBD1 on 6 matching bases. Trimming removed 5 bases at V and 5 bases at J, with 16 bases between. This CDR3 is built from 14 residues. Germline loops: CDR1 SGHDT, CDR2 YYEEEE. The CDR3 DNA follows: TGTGCCAGCAGGGTAACAGGGCGGGGGACTGAAGCTTTCTTT. Residues: CASRVTGRGTEAFF.

This clone has only a few counts. The J gene is TRBJ2-7, the V gene TRBV2; D may be TRBD2 (7 bases). Per the germline V gene, CDR1 is SNHLY and CDR2 is FYNNEI. This CDR3 has 13 amino acids. The ends were cut back, 6 bases at V and 7 bases at J, with 16 bases in the middle. CDR3 residues: CASSAAEGGEQYF. For the CDR3, the DNA is TGTGCCAGCAGCGCTGCGGAGGGGGGGGAGCAGTACTTC.

This chain connects TRBV6-2 or TRBV6-3 to TRBJ1-5, with D unresolved. Germline V CDR1 and CDR2: MNHEY, SVGEGT. The CDR3 covers 15 residues. The V end lost 2 bases, the J end lost 2 bases, and 10 bases lay between the germline ends. The CDR3 nucleotides read TGTGCCAGCAGTTACCGGCAGGTGGGCAATCAGCCCCAGCATTTT. It is translated as CASSYRQVGNQPQHF.

The gene calls are TRBV7-3 and TRBJ2-3; TRBD2 agrees at 9 bases. J was trimmed by 5 bases and V by 1 base; bases with no gene match: 1. CDR1 SGHTA and CDR2 FQGTGA come from the germline V gene. This CDR3 contains 14 residues. In nucleotides, the CDR3 is TGTGCCAGCAGCTTAAGTAGCGGGAGAGATACGCAGTATTTT. Translating gives CASSLSSGRDTQYF.

The chain links TRBV29-1 to TRBJ2-7; D uncertain. V was pared by 4 bases and J by 3 bases, with 13 bases between. The V gene's germline CDR1 is SQVTM and CDR2 ANQGSEA. This CDR3 contains 13 residues. The CDR3 sequence: CSVVDFLGYEQYF. For the CDR3, the DNA is TGCAGCGTTGTCGACTTCCTGGGCTACGAGCAGTACTTC.

The chain is built from TRBV18 and TRBJ1-1; D not certain. Germline values: CDR1 KGHSH, CDR2 LQKENI. Trimming pared 4 bases from V and 2 bases from J, leaving 8 bases between. This CDR3 region has 13 residues. The CDR3: CASSRTDNTEAFF. CDR3 nucleotide sequence: TGTGCCAGCTCACGGACGGATAACACTGAAGCTTTCTTT.

The chain recombines TRBV5-1 with TRBJ2-7; a possible D gene is TRBD1 (5 bases). CDR3 size: 15 residues. Germline CDR1 SGHRS, CDR2 YFSETQ. Trimming stripped 2 bases from V and 3 bases from J, with 15 bases between. The CDR3 bases are TGCGCCAGCAGCTTACCAGAGCAGGGTGGCTACGAGCAGTACTTC. Translating gives CASSLPEQGGYEQYF.

The rearrangement joins TRBV15 to TRBJ1-5, with D possibly being TRBD1 (6 bases). This CDR3 is 15 amino acids long. V shed 1 base and J shed 7 bases, with 14 bases lying between them. Germline CDR1 LNHNV, CDR2 YYDKDF (reference sequence). The DNA of the CDR3 is TGTGCCACCAGCAGAGGCACAGGGATCGGACAGCCCCAGCATTTT. This codes for CATSRGTGIGQPQHF.

This clone was picked up one time. CDR3 sequence (DNA): TGTGCCAGCAGTGGCACAGGGGGCAAAAACATTCAGTACTTC. It yields the protein CASSGTGGKNIQYF. The V and J genes are TRBV6-6 and TRBJ2-4, with 8 bases identical to TRBD1. The trim removed 5 bases at V and 3 bases at J, leaving 3 bases unmatched. The CDR3 has 14 residues. CDR1 is MNHNY and CDR2 is SVGAGI in the germline V gene (reference sequence).

The gene calls are TRBV12-5 and TRBJ1-4, with 11 bases fitting TRBD1. Germline CDR1 and CDR2: LGHNT and FRNRAP. The CDR3 totals 16 residues. Trimming removed 0 bases from V and 7 bases from J; junction bases left unmatched: 4. DNA of the CDR3: TGTGCTAGTGGTTTGGTGCCGGGACAGGGGGGTGAAAAACTGTTTTTT. Amino acids: CASGLVPGQGGEKLFF.

This clone was observed a handful of times. The chain carries TRBV5-6 and TRBJ1-1; D is undetermined. Germline CDR1 is SGHDT and CDR2 is YYEEEE. This CDR3 is 16 amino acids long. V lost 1 base and J 3 bases, leaving 16 bases between the germline ends. The CDR3 sequence is CASSLNVGVTYTEAFF. As DNA, the CDR3 is TGTGCCAGCAGCTTGAATGTCGGGGTGACATACACTGAAGCTTTCTTT.

This clone was found a few times. Different DNA sequences within this sample yield the same CDR3. CDR3 in DNA: TGTGCCAGCTCACCGGGCGGAACTGGAAACACCATATATTTT. Its translation: CASSPGGTGNTIYF. The genes are TRBV18 and TRBJ1-3; no definite D call. V lost 3 bases to trimming and J lost 2 bases, with 8 bases between them. Germline loops: CDR1 KGHSH, CDR2 LQKENI. The CDR3 is made up of 14 amino acids.

The rearrangement uses TRBV11-3 and TRBJ2-5; 8 nucleotides match TRBD2. The CDR3 totals 14 residues. Germline CDR1 is SGHNT and CDR2 is YENEEA. V lost 3 bases and J lost 5; bases outside the gene matches: 5. CDR3 nucleotide sequence: TGTGCCAGCAGCTTCCCGGGAGGGCCCGAGACCCAGTACTTC. Protein product: CASSFPGGPETQYF.